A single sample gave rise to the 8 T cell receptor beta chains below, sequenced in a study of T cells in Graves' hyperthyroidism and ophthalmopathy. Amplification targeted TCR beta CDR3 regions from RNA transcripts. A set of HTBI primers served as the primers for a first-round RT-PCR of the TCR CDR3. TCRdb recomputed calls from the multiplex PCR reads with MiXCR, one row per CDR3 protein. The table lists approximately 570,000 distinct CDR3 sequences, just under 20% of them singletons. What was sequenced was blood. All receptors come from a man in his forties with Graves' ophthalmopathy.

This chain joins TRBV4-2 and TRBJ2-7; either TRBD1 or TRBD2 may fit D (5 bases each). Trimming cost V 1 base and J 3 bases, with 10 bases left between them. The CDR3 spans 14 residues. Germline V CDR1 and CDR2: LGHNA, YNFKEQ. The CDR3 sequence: CASSQGKGSYEQYF. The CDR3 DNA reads TGTGCCAGCAGCCAAGGGAAGGGGAGCTACGAGCAGTACTTC.

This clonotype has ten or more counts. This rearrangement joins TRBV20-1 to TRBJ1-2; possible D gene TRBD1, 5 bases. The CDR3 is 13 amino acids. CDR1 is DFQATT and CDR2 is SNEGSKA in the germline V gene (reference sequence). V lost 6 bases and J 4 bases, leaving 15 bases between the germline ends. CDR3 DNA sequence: TGCAGTGCCCTCCCCAGGGTAGCCTATGGCTACACCTTC. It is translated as CSALPRVAYGYTF.

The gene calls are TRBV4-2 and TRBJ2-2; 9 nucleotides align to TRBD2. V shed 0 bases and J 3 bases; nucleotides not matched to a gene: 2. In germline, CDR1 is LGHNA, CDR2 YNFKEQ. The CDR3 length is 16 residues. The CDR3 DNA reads TGTGCCAGCAGCCAAGAGGTAGCGGGAGACACCGGGGAGCTGTTTTTT. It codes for CASSQEVAGDTGELFF.

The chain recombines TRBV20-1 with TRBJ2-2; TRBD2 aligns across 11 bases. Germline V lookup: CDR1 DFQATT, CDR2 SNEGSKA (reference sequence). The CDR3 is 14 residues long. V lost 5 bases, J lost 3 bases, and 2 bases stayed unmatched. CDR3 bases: TGCAGTGCTGCGGGACTAGCGGACACCGGGGAGCTGTTTTTT. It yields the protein CSAAGLADTGELFF.

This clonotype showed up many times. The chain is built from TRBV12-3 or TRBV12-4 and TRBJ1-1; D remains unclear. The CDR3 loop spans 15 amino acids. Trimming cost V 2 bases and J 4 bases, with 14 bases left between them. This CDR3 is CASSLPPTWGTEAFF. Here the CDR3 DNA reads TGTGCCAGCAGTTTACCGCCGACTTGGGGCACTGAAGCTTTCTTT.

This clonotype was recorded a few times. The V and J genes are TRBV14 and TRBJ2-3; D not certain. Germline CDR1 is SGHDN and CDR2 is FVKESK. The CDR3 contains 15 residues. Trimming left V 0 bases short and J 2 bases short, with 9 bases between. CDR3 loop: CASSQDWPITDTQYF. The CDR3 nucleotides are TGTGCCAGCAGCCAAGATTGGCCTATCACAGATACGCAGTATTTT.

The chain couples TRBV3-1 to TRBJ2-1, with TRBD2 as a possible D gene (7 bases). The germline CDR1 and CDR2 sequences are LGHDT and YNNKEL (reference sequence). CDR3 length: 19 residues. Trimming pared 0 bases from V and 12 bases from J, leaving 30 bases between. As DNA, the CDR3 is TGTGCCAGCAGCCAAGATCCGAGACAGGCCGCTCTAGCGGACTCTTGGCAGTTCTTC. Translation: CASSQDPRQAALADSWQFF.

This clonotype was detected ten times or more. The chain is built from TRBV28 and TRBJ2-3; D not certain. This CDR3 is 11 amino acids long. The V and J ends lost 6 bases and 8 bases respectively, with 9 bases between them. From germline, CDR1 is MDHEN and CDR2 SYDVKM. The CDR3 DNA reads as TGTGCCAGCAGCCCCGCCGGTACGCAGTATTTT. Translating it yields CASSPAGTQYF.